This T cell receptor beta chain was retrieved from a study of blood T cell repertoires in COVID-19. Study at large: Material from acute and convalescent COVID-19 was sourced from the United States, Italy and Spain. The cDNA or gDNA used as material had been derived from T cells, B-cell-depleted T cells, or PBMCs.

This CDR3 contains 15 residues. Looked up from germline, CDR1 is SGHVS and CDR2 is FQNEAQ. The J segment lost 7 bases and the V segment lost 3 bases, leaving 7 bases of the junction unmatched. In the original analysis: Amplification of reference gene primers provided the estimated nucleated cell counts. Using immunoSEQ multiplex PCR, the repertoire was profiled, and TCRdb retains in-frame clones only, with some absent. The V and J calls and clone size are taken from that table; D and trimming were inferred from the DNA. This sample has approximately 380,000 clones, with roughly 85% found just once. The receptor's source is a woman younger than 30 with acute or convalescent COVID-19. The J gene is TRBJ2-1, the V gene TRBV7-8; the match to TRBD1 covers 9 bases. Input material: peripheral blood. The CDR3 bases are TGTGCCAGCAGCTTGCGGACAGGGGTGGGTAATGAGCAGTTCTTC. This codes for CASSLRTGVGNEQFF.